This record concerns one TCR beta chain sequence. Its antigen target is currently unknown. There are no base qualities to consult, and no much larger clone falls within one base. The data were obtained in a study of T-cell memory formation after mild COVID-19 listed by TCRdb under 2021. A note on the overall study: Most TCR sequence clusters were specific to one of the two donors. In a couple of donors, T-cell clones that expanded and contracted after mild COVID-19 were tracked by sequencing TCRalpha and TCRbeta repertoires over time. The cohort was made up of two young adult volunteers, one female and one male, who were previously healthy. Summary of the overall study and its limitations: Contracting CD4+ clones turned up mainly in the CM and EM memory subsets, whereas EMRA was where CD8+ clones were enriched. SARS-CoV-2 specificity was not confirmed for the second-wave clones peaking on day 37. Some responding clones were detected in pre-infection memory, which suggested that pre-existing cross-reactive memory T cells had joined the SARS-CoV-2 response. Only a couple of mild cases were covered in the study, and larger cohorts including severe cases with pre-infection samples were considered necessary. Clones that contracted from day 15 to 85 showed balanced CD4/CD8 phenotypes, whereas a second wave of clones that expanded from day 15 to 37 leaned towards CD4+.

The junction carries 11 bases between V and J, which are trimmed by 2 bases and 6 bases respectively. The CDR3, cysteine through phenylalanine, is 13 amino acids long. Here the CDR3 DNA is all that survives: 39 bases in frame from base 1. The germline V gene gives CDR1 as SGHTA and CDR2 as FQGNSA. Ficoll-Paque density gradient centrifugation was used to isolate PBMCs. The sample was run on an Illumina NovaSeq 6000. cDNA libraries for TCRalpha and TCRbeta were prepared by 5'RACE using constant-segment primers, with sample barcodes and unique molecular identifiers added. RNA was extracted from every sample with Trizol reagent. The libraries were amplified in two PCR steps, and the second step added a second sample barcode and Illumina TruSeq adapters. Sequencing of the libraries was done on an Illumina NovaSeq, producing 2 x 150 bp paired-end reads. The study's processing was this. With migec v1.2.7, reads were demultiplexed and then collapsed into UMI-guided consensus sequences. Using mixcr v2.1.11, UMI consensuses were aligned to TRA and TRB V and J templates and then assembled into clonotypes. A clonotype was counted as expanded or contracted only if both edgeR and NoisET called the change significant, with noise models trained on biological replicates. For edgeR calls, the thresholds were a false discovery rate-adjusted p below 0.01 and a log2 fold-change of 1. As an exploratory analysis of dynamics, max-normalized trajectories of the 1000 most abundant clonotypes were examined by PCA with hierarchical clustering. The CD4 or CD8 phenotype of responding clones was assigned using the separately sequenced CD4+ and CD8+ repertoires. The public reads were reanalyzed by TCRdb: fastp trimming at Q25, MiXCR alignment, in-frame beta chains only. Identical CDR3 protein sequences are pooled into one entry, listed with their most common genes and DNA. TCRdb, not the authors, supplied the V and J calls. Across this sample there are some 190,000 distinct CDR3 sequences, with 16% seen only once. The ten largest clones take up about 1.9% of the sample.

Sequences were obtained from PBMCs or a T cell subset sorted from them (not recorded which). The chain was built from TRBV7-2 and TRBJ2-7; TRBD1 is possibly the D segment (6 matching bases). This sequence was found in an adult woman who had mild COVID-19 (a few samples of this study predate the infection). The sample titles of this study are shuffled in the database, so cell type and time point are left out; the donor was told from shared clones. The CDR3 here reads CASSLYRDGEQYF. The DNA is as follows: TGTGCCAGCAGCTTATACAGGGATGGCGAGCAGTACTTC.